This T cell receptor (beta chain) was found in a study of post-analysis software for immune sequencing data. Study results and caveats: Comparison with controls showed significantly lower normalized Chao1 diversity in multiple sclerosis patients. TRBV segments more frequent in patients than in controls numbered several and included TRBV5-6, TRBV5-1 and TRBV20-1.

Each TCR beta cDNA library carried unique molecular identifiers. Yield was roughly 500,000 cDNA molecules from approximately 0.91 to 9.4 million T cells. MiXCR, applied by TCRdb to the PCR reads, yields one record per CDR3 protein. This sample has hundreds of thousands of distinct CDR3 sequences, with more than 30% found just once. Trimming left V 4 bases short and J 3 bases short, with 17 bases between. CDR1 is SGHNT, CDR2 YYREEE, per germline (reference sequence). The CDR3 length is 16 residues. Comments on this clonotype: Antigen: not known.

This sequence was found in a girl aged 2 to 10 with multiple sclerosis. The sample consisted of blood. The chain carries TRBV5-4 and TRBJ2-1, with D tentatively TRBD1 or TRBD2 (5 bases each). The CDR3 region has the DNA TGTGCCAGCAGCGTTGGGGTCAGGGAGTTCTACAATGAGCAGTTCTTC. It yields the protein CASSVGVREFYNEQFF.